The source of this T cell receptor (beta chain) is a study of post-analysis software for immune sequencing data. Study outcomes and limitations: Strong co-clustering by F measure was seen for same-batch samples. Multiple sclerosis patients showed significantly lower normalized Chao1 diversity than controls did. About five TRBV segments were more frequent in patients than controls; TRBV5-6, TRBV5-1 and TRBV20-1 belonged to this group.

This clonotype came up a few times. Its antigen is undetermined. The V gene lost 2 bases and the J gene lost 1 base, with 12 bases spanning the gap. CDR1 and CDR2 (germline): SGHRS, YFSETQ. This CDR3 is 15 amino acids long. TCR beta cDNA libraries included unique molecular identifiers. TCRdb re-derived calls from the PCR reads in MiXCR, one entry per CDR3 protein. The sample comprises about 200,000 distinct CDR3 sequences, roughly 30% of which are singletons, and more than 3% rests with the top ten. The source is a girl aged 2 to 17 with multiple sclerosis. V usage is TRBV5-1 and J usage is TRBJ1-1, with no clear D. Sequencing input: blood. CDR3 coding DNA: TGCGCCAGCAGCTTAGGTAAACACCAGAACACTGAAGCTTTCTTT. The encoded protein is CASSLGKHQNTEAFF.